The entry that follows covers one T cell receptor beta chain sequence. Its antigen is currently unknown. The sample originates from a study of cytomegalovirus exposure and HLA in healthy donors. Looking at the study overall: In an early release, HLA-typed donors contributed some 88 million unique TCR sequences.

V was shortened by 2 bases and J by 1 base, with 11 bases between the two germline ends. The CDR3 is 15 residues long. CDR1 and CDR2 from the germline V gene are KGHSH and LQKENI. Findings and caveats of the study: Later, TCR association rates were found to vary by HLA locus, highest for DRB1 and lowest for HLA-C. Most TCR sequences proved rare, with some public TCRs found in many donors.

PCR was performed using 60 Vbeta and 13 Jbeta primers. Sequencing used immunoSEQ multiplex PCR; TCRdb keeps in-frame clones, though not all of them. The table lists 200,000 to 250,000 clones, more than 60% of them singletons, with around 2.8% in the top ten. There were likely unrecorded immune exposures, though donors were nominally healthy when sampled. This chain uses TRBV18 with TRBJ1-1; a possible D gene is TRBD1 (5 bases). The clonotype originates from a woman aged 55-69 years in good health and CMV-seropositive. Sequenced: PBMCs. CDR3 loop: CASSPAQQGNTEAFF. The CDR3 nucleotides are TGTGCCAGCTCACCAGCCCAGCAGGGGAACACTGAAGCTTTCTTT.